The present T cell receptor (beta chain) was sequenced within a study of beta chain features in type 1 diabetes. Study-level background: All of the samples together had 107,917,701 sorted cells examined. General observations from the study: All four CD4+ subsets from Type 1 diabetes patients carried moderately but significantly shorter TCRB CDR3s.

Germline-derived CDR1 and CDR2 are SEHNR and FQNEAQ (reference sequence). The CDR3 contains 14 residues. Trimming cost V 5 bases and J 10 bases, with 18 bases left between them. There are a few counts of this clone. What it binds is not known. Staining for CD45RO/CCR7/CD25/CD127/CD95/CD27 allowed sorting of CD4+ naive, central memory, regulatory and stem cell-like memory cells. TCRB transcripts that were expressed got sequenced, as all of the isolated RNA had been reverse transcribed. Produced via immunoSEQ multiplex PCR; TCRdb's table is partial and in-frame only. Among hundreds of thousands of clones, approximately 15% were seen once, and the ten largest hold around 0.039%.

The V gene is TRBV7-9, the J gene TRBJ2-1; possibly TRBD1 for D (6 bases). The clonotype comes from a man aged 25-45 years in good health. The sample taken for sequencing was naive CD4+ T cells from blood. The CDR3 is CASSPYLQGREQFF. The CDR3 bases are TGTGCCAGCAGCCCATATCTACAGGGCCGGGAGCAGTTCTTC.